This is a list of T cell receptor beta chains from one sample in a study of blood T cell repertoires in COVID-19. Assay used: immunoSEQ multiplex PCR; TCRdb lists only in-frame clones, some missing. The data show roughly 290,000 clones, 70% to 90% seen once. Sequencing was carried out using PBMCs or T cells enriched from blood (not recorded which). The receptors originated from a woman aged 30 to 39 who had recovered from COVID-19. CDR3s include the opening cysteine and the closing phenylalanine or tryptophan. The D gene is left open where the match is weak. Clone sizes are given selectively: once, few, many, or a class where the clone is expanded.

D	V	J	size	DNA	CDR3
TRBD1	TRBV24-1	TRBJ2-7	NA	TGTGCCACCAGGTGGGGACAGGGCCCTTTAGAACTAGCCCCCCATTGCTACGAGCAGTACTTC	CATRWGQGPLELAPHCYEQYF
NA	TRBV6-5	TRBJ2-1	NA	TGTGCCAGCAGTTACTCGTGGCCAGGGAAGTATGAGCAGTTCTTC	CASSYSWPGKYEQFF
TRBD2	TRBV28	TRBJ2-7	NA	TGTGCCAGCAAACAGCGGGAGGCCTACGAGCAGTACTTC	CASKQREAYEQYF
TRBD2	TRBV2	TRBJ2-1	few	TGTGCCAGCAGTGAACAAGTTTGGCTAGCGGTCTTTGTTGAGCAGTTCTTC	CASSEQVWLAVFVEQFF
TRBD1	TRBV6-5	TRBJ1-6	NA	TGTGCCAGCAGTTACACGGGACAGCTGAATTCACCCCTCCACTTT	CASSYTGQLNSPLHF
TRBD1	TRBV19	TRBJ1-4	NA	TGTGCCAGTAGTCCTCGGACAGGGGCTAATGAAAAACTGTTTTTT	CASSPRTGANEKLFF
TRBD2	TRBV28	TRBJ2-1	NA	TGTGCCAGCAGTCCACTAGCGGGGGGGCCCTACAATGAGCAGTTCTTC	CASSPLAGGPYNEQFF
NA	TRBV10-2	TRBJ2-7	NA	TGCGCCAGCAGCTACTCCTACGAGCAGTACTTC	CASSYSYEQYF
NA	TRBV3-1/TRBV3-2	TRBJ2-3	NA	TGTGCCAGTTCACGTCATCTCAGGTTCGGAGAAGGGGGCACAGATACGCAGTATTTT	CASSRHLRFGEGGTDTQYF
NA	TRBV5-8	TRBJ1-2	once	TGTGCCAGCAGGGAGACAGACCTTTTCTATGGCTACACCTTC	CASRETDLFYGYTF
NA	TRBV15	TRBJ2-3	NA	TGTGCCACCAGCAGCTCCTTGTACACAGATACGCAGTATTTT	CATSSSLYTDTQYF